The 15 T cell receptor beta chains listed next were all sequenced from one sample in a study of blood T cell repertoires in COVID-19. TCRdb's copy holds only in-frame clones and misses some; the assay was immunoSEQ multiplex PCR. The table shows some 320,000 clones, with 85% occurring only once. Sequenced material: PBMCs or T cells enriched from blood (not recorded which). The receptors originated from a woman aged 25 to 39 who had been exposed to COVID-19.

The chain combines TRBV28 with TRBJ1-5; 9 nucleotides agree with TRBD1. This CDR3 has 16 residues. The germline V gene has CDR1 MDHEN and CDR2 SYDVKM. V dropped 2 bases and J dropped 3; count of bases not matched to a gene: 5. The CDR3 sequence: CASSLTTGGLNQPQHF. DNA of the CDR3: TGTGCCAGCAGTTTAACGACAGGGGGTCTCAATCAGCCCCAGCATTTT.

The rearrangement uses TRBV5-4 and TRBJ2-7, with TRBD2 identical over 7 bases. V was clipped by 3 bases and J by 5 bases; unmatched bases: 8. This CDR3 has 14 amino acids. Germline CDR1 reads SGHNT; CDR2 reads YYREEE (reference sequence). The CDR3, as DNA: TGTGCCAGCAGCTCGCGGGAGACGGGAGACGAGCAGTACTTC. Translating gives CASSSRETGDEQYF.

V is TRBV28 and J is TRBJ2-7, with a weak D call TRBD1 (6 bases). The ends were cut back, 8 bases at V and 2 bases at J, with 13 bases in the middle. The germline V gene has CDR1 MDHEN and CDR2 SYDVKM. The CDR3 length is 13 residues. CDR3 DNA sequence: TGTGCCAGCTACCTACAGGGAACCTACGAGCAGTACTTC. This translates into CASYLQGTYEQYF.

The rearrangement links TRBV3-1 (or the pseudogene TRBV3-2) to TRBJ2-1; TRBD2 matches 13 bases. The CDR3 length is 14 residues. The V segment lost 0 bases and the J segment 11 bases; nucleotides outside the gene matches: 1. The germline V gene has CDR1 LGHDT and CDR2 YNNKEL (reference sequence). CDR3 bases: TGTGCCAGCAGCCAAGAACTAGCGGGGGGGCAGCAGTTCTTC. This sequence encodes CASSQELAGGQQFF.

Here the CDR3 reads CASSLSRNNEQFF. CDR3 sequence (DNA): TGTGCCAGCAGCTTATCGCGTAACAATGAGCAGTTCTTC. This sequence joins TRBV7-3 and TRBJ2-1; D call uncertain. From germline, CDR1 is SGHTA and CDR2 FQGTGA. The CDR3 extends over 13 amino acids. Trimming stripped 2 bases from V and 5 bases from J, with 7 bases between.

This chain's CDR3 is CASSQGGGRGMNTEAFF. The CDR3 coding sequence is TGCGCCAGCAGCCAAGGCGGGGGAAGAGGGATGAACACTGAAGCTTTCTTT. The gene calls are TRBV4-1 and TRBJ1-1; possible D gene TRBD1, 5 bases. Germline values: CDR1 MGHRA, CDR2 YSYEKL. CDR3 size: 17 residues. Trimming removed 1 base at V and 0 bases at J, with 15 bases between.

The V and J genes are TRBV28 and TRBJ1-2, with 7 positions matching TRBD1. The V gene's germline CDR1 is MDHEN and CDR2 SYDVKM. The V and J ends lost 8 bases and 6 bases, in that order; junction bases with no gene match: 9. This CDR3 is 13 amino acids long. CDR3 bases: TGTGCCAGCTATACTAGACAGGGTAATGGCTACACCTTC. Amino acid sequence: CASYTRQGNGYTF.

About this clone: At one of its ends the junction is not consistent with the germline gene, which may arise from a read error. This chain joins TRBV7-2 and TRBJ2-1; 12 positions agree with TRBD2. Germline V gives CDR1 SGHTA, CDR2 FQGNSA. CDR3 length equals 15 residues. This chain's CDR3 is CASSSTSGSYDEQFF. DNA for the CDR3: TGTGCCAGCAGCTCGACTAGCGGGAGCTACGATGAGCAGTTCTTC.

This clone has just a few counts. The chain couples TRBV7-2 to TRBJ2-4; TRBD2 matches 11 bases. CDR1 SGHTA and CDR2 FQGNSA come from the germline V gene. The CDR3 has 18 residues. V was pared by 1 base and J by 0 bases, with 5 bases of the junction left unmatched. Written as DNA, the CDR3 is TGTGCCAGCAGCTTAGTTAGCGGGGGGGTTCTAGCCAAAAACATTCAGTACTTC. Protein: CASSLVSGGVLAKNIQYF.

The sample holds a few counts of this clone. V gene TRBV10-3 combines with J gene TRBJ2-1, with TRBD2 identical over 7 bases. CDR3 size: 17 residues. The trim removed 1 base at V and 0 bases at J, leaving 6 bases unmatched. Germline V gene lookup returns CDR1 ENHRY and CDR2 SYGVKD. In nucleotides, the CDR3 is TGTGCCATCAGTGAGTTCCCTAGCGGCTACTCCTACAATGAGCAGTTCTTC. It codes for CAISEFPSGYSYNEQFF.

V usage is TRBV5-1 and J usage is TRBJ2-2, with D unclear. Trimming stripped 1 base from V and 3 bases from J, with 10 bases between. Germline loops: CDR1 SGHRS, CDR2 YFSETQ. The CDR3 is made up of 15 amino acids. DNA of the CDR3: TGCGCCAGCAGCTTGACCCGACAACACACCGGGGAGCTGTTTTTT. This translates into CASSLTRQHTGELFF. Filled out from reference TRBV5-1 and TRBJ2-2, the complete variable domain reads KAGVTQTPRYLIKTRGQQVTLSCSPISGHRSVSWYQQTPGQGLQFLFEYFSETQRNKGNFPGRFSGRQFSNSRSEMNVSTLELGDSALYLCASSLTRQHTGELFFGEGSRLTVL.

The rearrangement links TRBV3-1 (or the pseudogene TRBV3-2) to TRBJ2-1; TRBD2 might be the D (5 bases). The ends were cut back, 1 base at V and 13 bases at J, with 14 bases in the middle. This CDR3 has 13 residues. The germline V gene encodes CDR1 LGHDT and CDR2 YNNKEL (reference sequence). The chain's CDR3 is CASSQGTGSGQFF. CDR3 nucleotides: TGTGCCAGCAGCCAAGGAACGGGGAGCGGCCAGTTCTTC.

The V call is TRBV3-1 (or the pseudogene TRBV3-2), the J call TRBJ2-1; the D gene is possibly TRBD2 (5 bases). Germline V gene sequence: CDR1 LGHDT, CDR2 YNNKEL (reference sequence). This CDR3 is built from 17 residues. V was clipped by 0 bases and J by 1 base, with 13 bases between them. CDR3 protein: CASSQEEGVNSYNEQFF. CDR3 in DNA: TGTGCCAGCAGCCAAGAAGAGGGTGTAAATTCCTACAATGAGCAGTTCTTC.

Here the CDR3 DNA reads TGTGCCAGCAGGGAGGGGGGGACAGATACGCAGTATTTT. Translating gives CASREGGTDTQYF. This chain connects TRBV9 to TRBJ2-3; a weak D match, TRBD2 (7 bases). The V end lost 5 bases, the J end lost 3 bases, and 10 bases lay between the germline ends. The CDR3 runs 13 residues. Germline loops: CDR1 SGDLS, CDR2 YYNGEE.

The CDR3 sequence: CASSRQGADTQYF. The CDR3 nucleotides read TGTGCCAGCAGTCGACAGGGGGCAGATACGCAGTATTTT. The chain has TRBV6-4 and TRBJ2-3, with 9 bases aligning to TRBD1. V shed 5 bases and J 4 bases; nucleotides not matched to a gene: 1. Germline V lookup: CDR1 MRHNA, CDR2 SNTAGT. The CDR3 spans 13 residues.